This entry describes one T cell receptor beta chain. This record comes from a study of blood T cell repertoires in COVID-19. The protocol was immunoSEQ multiplex PCR, while the TCRdb copy is restricted to in-frame clones and leaves out a portion. The table lists some 270,000 clones, about 91% of them singletons. The sample comprised PBMCs or T cells enriched from blood (not recorded which). This TCR was recovered from a man aged 40-50 years who had been exposed to COVID-19.

In nucleotides, the CDR3 is TGTGCCAGCAGTGATCGAGAAACTAGCACAGATACGCAGTATTTT. Translation: CASSDRETSTDTQYF. The chain has TRBV2 and TRBJ2-3, with D uncertain. Per germline, CDR1 SNHLY and CDR2 FYNNEI. The CDR3 contains 15 residues. The ends were cut back, 3 bases at V and 0 bases at J, with 10 bases in the middle.